The 26 T cell receptor beta chains given below trace back to one sample, sequenced in a study of post-analysis software for immune sequencing data. Regarding the study as a whole: Five or six TRBV segments appeared more often in patients than in controls, and TRBV5-6, TRBV5-1 and TRBV20-1 were among these.

For these receptors, no antigen is known. Prepared libraries of TCR beta cDNA carried unique molecular identifiers. One entry per CDR3 protein results from TCRdb running MiXCR on the PCR reads. The profile covers hundreds of thousands of distinct CDR3 sequences, with under 55% appearing a single time and 12% taken by the ten largest. Sequencing input: blood. The receptors originated from a girl aged 10-17 years with multiple sclerosis.

The chain joins TRBV24-1 to TRBJ2-2; D may match TRBD1 or TRBD2 (6 bases each). Trimming removed 0 bases from V and 6 bases from J, with 13 bases in between. CDR1 KGHDR and CDR2 SFDVKD come from the germline V gene. The CDR3 covers 16 residues. CDR3 residues: CATSDLGTGRSGELFF. CDR3 in DNA: TGTGCCACCAGTGATTTGGGAACAGGGAGGTCCGGGGAGCTGTTTTTT.

The chain combines TRBV20-1 with TRBJ2-7; TRBD1 aligns across 8 bases. V lost 5 bases, J lost 3 bases, and 6 bases stayed unmatched. Germline lookup yields CDR1 DFQATT and CDR2 SNEGSKA (reference sequence). The CDR3 has 13 residues. The DNA for the CDR3 is TGCAGTGCTCCTACCACAGGGGGCTACGAGCAGTACTTC. Protein product: CSAPTTGGYEQYF.

The chain employs TRBV15 and TRBJ2-7; a weak D match, TRBD1 (5 bases). Trimming pared 2 bases from V and 3 bases from J, leaving 17 bases between. This CDR3 is 16 amino acids long. CDR1 and CDR2 from the germline V gene are LNHNV and YYDKDF (reference sequence). DNA for the CDR3: TGTGCCACCAGCAGACACCGTGGGCTCAGGGACTACGAGCAGTACTTC. Translated, it gives CATSRHRGLRDYEQYF.

Only a few counts were recorded for this clonotype. The chain recombines TRBV7-9 with TRBJ2-5; the match to TRBD2 covers 7 bases. Germline CDR1 reads SEHNR; CDR2 reads FQNEAQ (reference sequence). This CDR3 comprises 14 residues. The trim removed 5 bases at V and 2 bases at J, leaving 5 bases unmatched. Here the CDR3 reads CASSPWEGQETQYF. DNA for the CDR3: TGTGCCAGCAGCCCCTGGGAGGGACAAGAGACCCAGTACTTC.

V is TRBV9 and J is TRBJ2-7, with 7 bases fitting TRBD1. Germline V gene data show CDR1 as SGDLS and CDR2 as YYNGEE. The CDR3 spans 13 residues. V was clipped by 4 bases and J by 5 bases; unmatched bases: 6. CDR3 in DNA: TGTGCCAGCAGCTCCGGGACAGTCGACGAGCAGTACTTC. Translation: CASSSGTVDEQYF.

The chain joins TRBV9 to TRBJ1-2, with 9 bases matching TRBD1. Unmatched junction bases numbered 9, after V lost 4 bases and J lost 5 bases. Germline CDR1 SGDLS, CDR2 YYNGEE. The CDR3 is 15 residues long. The CDR3 DNA sequence: TGTGCCAGCAGCCCTATGGACAGGGGAAGGTATGGCTACACCTTC. Protein product: CASSPMDRGRYGYTF. Drawing the rest from reference TRBV9 and TRBJ1-2, the complete variable domain is DSGVTQTPKHLITATGQRVTLRCSPRSGDLSVYWYQQSLDQGLQFLIQYYNGEERAKGNILERFSAQQFPDLHSELNLSSLELGDSALYFCASSPMDRGRYGYTFGSGTRLTVV.

The gene calls are TRBV20-1 and TRBJ2-1; the D is unclear. The germline V and J ends were trimmed by 3 bases and 2 bases, with 11 bases remaining between them. The CDR3 totals 14 residues. The V gene's germline CDR1 is DFQATT and CDR2 SNEGSKA (reference sequence). CDR3 bases: TGCAGTGCTAGTTTGCGAAGCACCTACAATGAGCAGTTCTTC. Protein product: CSASLRSTYNEQFF.

This clonotype was found a few times. The chain uses TRBV28 and TRBJ2-7; TRBD1 matches at 7 bases. The last part of the DNA fits TRBJ2-5 better; the J call may be wrong. This CDR3 spans 14 amino acids. In germline, CDR1 is MDHEN, CDR2 SYDVKM. The CDR3 DNA sequence: TGTGCCAGCAGTTTACAAGGGGGCCGACAGACCCAGTACTTC. It codes for CASSLQGGRQTQYF.

V gene TRBV20-1 combines with J gene TRBJ1-4, with TRBD1 matching over 8 bases. CDR1 DFQATT and CDR2 SNEGSKA come from the germline V gene (reference sequence). The CDR3 spans 15 residues. Losses at the gene ends were 4 bases for V and 8 bases for J; bases not matched to a gene: 12. CDR3 in amino acids: CSANVQGDDSEKLFF. The CDR3 DNA is TGCAGTGCTAACGTACAGGGGGACGATAGCGAAAAACTGTTTTTT.

This chain links TRBV27 with TRBJ1-5; no clear D. Trimming removed 8 bases at V and 0 bases at J, with 5 bases between. CDR1 is MNHEY, CDR2 SMNVEV, per germline (reference sequence). The CDR3 runs to 12 residues. The CDR3 DNA is TGTGCCAGCGGGTATAGCAATCAGCCCCAGCATTTT. It encodes CASGYSNQPQHF.

The chain employs TRBV28 and TRBJ2-7, with D unclear. The CDR3 is made up of 17 amino acids. V was shortened by 4 bases and J by 2 bases, with 21 bases between the two germline ends. Germline loops: CDR1 MDHEN, CDR2 SYDVKM. CDR3 in DNA: TGTGCCAGCAGTTCGGGTATCGATATAAGACGGACCTACGAGCAGTACTTC. This translates into CASSSGIDIRRTYEQYF.

The chain uses TRBV7-2 and TRBJ1-6, with D maybe TRBD1 (5 bases). This CDR3 spans 17 amino acids. CDR1 is SGHTA, CDR2 FQGNSA, per germline. Trimming stripped 1 base from V and 2 bases from J, with 12 bases between. The CDR3 sequence: CASSLVWGVAYNSPLHF. Written as DNA, the CDR3 is TGTGCCAGCAGCTTAGTTTGGGGGGTCGCCTATAATTCACCCCTCCACTTT. The full variable domain, with the rest looked up from reference TRBV7-2 and TRBJ1-6, is GAGVSQSPSNKVTEKGKDVELRCDPISGHTALYWYRQSLGQGLEFLIYFQGNSAPDKSGLPSDRFSAERTGGSVSTLTIQRTQQEDSAVYLCASSLVWGVAYNSPLHFGNGTRLTVT.

Only a few counts were recorded for this clonotype. The V gene is TRBV6-5, the J gene TRBJ2-4; no clear D gene. With 0 bases removed from V and 0 bases from J, the gap between germline ends came to 9 bases. There are 16 residues in the CDR3. CDR1 MNHEY and CDR2 SVGAGI come from the germline V gene. The CDR3 bases are TGTGCCAGCAGTTACTCGAGCGCTCTAGCCAAAAACATTCAGTACTTC. This translates into CASSYSSALAKNIQYF.

In this sample, this clonotype turned up once. The chain carries TRBV5-8 and TRBJ1-1; D call uncertain. This CDR3 is built from 15 residues. The V and J ends lost 0 bases and 5 bases respectively, with 14 bases between them. Germline CDR1 is SGHTS and CDR2 is YDEGEE. The CDR3 protein is CASSLEAGGITEAFF. In nucleotides, the CDR3 is TGTGCCAGCAGCTTGGAGGCAGGCGGTATTACTGAAGCTTTCTTT.

This clonotype was observed a handful of times. The genes are TRBV3-1 and TRBJ2-1, with TRBD2 matching 9 bases. This CDR3 region has 14 residues. The J segment lost 7 bases and the V segment lost 2 bases, leaving 3 bases of the junction unmatched. Germline CDR1 and CDR2: LGHDT and YNNKEL (reference sequence). CDR3 bases: TGTGCCAGCAGCCAACGGCGGGGGGGGAATGAGCAGTTCTTC. It encodes CASSQRRGGNEQFF.

This chain connects TRBV27 to TRBJ2-5; D ambiguous. CDR3 length: 10 amino acids. Deletions cut 8 bases from V and 5 bases from J, with 6 bases between. Germline CDR1 MNHEY, CDR2 SMNVEV (reference sequence). The CDR3 bases are TGTGCCAGCCCCAAGGAGACCCAGTACTTC. Its protein product is CASPKETQYF.

This chain's CDR3 is CASSLFAGGSADTQYF. As DNA, the CDR3 is TGTGCCAGCAGCTTATTTGCGGGAGGCTCGGCAGATACGCAGTATTTT. The chain links TRBV11-1 to TRBJ2-3; TRBD2 matches 8 bases. CDR1 SGHAT and CDR2 FQDESV come from the germline V gene (reference sequence). V lost 2 bases, J lost 4 bases, and 8 bases stayed unmatched. The CDR3 is 16 amino acids.

Only a few counts were recorded for this clonotype. The rearrangement joins TRBV4-3 to TRBJ2-1; TRBD2 aligns across 11 bases. CDR1 is LGHNA, CDR2 YSLEER, per germline. The CDR3 totals 16 residues. The trim removed 0 bases at V and 7 bases at J, leaving 5 bases unmatched. As DNA, the CDR3 is TGCGCCAGCAGCCAAGATCTAGGGACTAGCGGAAATGAGCAGTTCTTC. This gives the protein CASSQDLGTSGNEQFF.

This clonotype was seen a handful of times. The chain combines TRBV6-6 with TRBJ2-1; possible D gene TRBD1, 6 bases. V was pared by 0 bases and J by 6 bases, with 18 bases between. This CDR3 has 17 residues. Germline assignment: CDR1 MNHNY and CDR2 SVGAGI (reference sequence). The CDR3 loop is CASSYSGGSGVGNEQFF. DNA of the CDR3: TGTGCCAGCAGTTACTCGGGCGGGTCAGGGGTCGGCAATGAGCAGTTCTTC.

The CDR3 bases are TGCAGTGCCCAGATCGGGAGGGACGAGACCCAGTACTTC. Translation: CSAQIGRDETQYF. The chain employs TRBV20-1 and TRBJ2-5; 8 bases align to TRBD2. The CDR3 has 13 residues. The V segment lost 6 bases and the J segment 5 bases; nucleotides outside the gene matches: 8. Germline loops: CDR1 DFQATT, CDR2 SNEGSKA (reference sequence).

This clonotype was picked up a small number of times. The chain couples TRBV20-1 to TRBJ2-1, with 8 bases identical to TRBD1. The J call is doubtful: the DNA matches TRBJ2-7 better. CDR3 length: 13 amino acids. Germline values: CDR1 DFQATT, CDR2 SNEGSKA (reference sequence). The CDR3 loop reads CSARTGEFTEQYF. In DNA, the CDR3 is TGCAGTGCTAGGACAGGGGAATTCACGGAGCAGTACTTC.

This clonotype was observed a few times. The chain carries TRBV29-1 and TRBJ2-1; TRBD2 might be the D (7 bases). The CDR3 is 16 residues long. Germline CDR1 and CDR2: SQVTM and ANQGSEA. V was pared by 7 bases and J by 3 bases, with 22 bases between. CDR3 DNA sequence: TGCAGCGGAGAGGGGGGGGCGGGAGCTGACTACAATGAGCAGTTCTTC. Its translation is CSGEGGAGADYNEQFF.

In this sample, this clonotype turned up a few times. The genes are TRBV5-1 and TRBJ2-5; the D is unclear. The V end lost 0 bases, the J end lost 3 bases, and 9 bases lay between the germline ends. Germline V gene data show CDR1 as SGHRS and CDR2 as YFSETQ. The CDR3 covers 14 residues. CDR3 sequence reads: CASSLVTVEETQYF. The CDR3 DNA reads as TGCGCCAGCAGCTTGGTCACAGTTGAAGAGACCCAGTACTTC.

The genes are TRBV5-1 and TRBJ2-7, with TRBD2 matching 14 bases. The germline gives CDR1 SGHRS, CDR2 YFSETQ. The V gene end was trimmed by 0 bases and the J gene end by 2 bases; junction bases not matched to a gene: 10. The CDR3 is made up of 19 amino acids. This chain's CDR3 is CASSLGPGTSGRMTYEQYF. CDR3 sequence (DNA): TGCGCCAGCAGCTTGGGACCCGGGACTAGCGGGAGAATGACCTACGAGCAGTACTTC.

The table lists this clonotype with a few counts. The V call is TRBV20-1, the J call TRBJ2-7, with 7 bases lining up with TRBD2. This CDR3 is built from 13 residues. Germline CDR1 reads DFQATT; CDR2 reads SNEGSKA (reference sequence). Trimming removed 1 base from V and 5 bases from J; junction bases left unmatched: 5. CDR3 nucleotides: TGCAGTGCTAGAGCGGAACTAGCGAACGAGCAGTACTTC. This codes for CSARAELANEQYF.

This clonotype was seen a handful of times. CDR3 amino acids: CASSPTSGTQTQYF. CDR3 DNA: TGTGCCAGCAGTCCGACTAGCGGGACACAGACCCAGTACTTC. The chain joins TRBV6-5 to TRBJ2-5; 11 bases match TRBD2. The CDR3 extends over 14 amino acids. V shed 5 bases, J shed 6 bases, and the junction held 5 bases outside the gene matches. Germline V CDR1 and CDR2: MNHEY, SVGAGI.